The rows below give T cell receptor beta chains drawn from one sample of a study of cytomegalovirus exposure and HLA in healthy donors. TCRdb's copy holds only in-frame clones and misses some; the assay was immunoSEQ multiplex PCR. Of 65,000 to 100,000 clones in the sample, about three quarters are singletons; the top ten hold nearly 6%. Sequencing was carried out using PBMCs. The source is a female donor in good health and CMV-seronegative. Both conserved end residues are part of each CDR3. A D gene is named only where the DNA matches it firmly. Clone size is shown for a subset of rows, as once, few, many or a class of expanded clone.

NA,TRBJ2-1,TRBV27,TRBD1,TGTGCCAGCAGTCCGGGACAGGGTGAGAATGAGCAGTTCTTC,CASSPGQGENEQFF
NA,TRBJ2-6,TRBV19,NA,TGTGCCAGTAGTATAGAAAGAACAGCTGGGGCCAACGTCCTGACTTTC,CASSIERTAGANVLTF
NA,TRBJ1-4,TRBV6-1,TRBD1,TGTGCCAGCAGTGGCGGGACAGCGGGAGGGGAAAAACTGTTTTTT,CASSGGTAGGEKLFF
NA,TRBJ2-7,TRBV7-9,TRBD1,TGTGCCAGCAGCTCAGACAGGGGAACCTACGAGCAGTACTTC,CASSSDRGTYEQYF
few,TRBJ2-1,TRBV19,NA,TGTGCCAGTAGTATAGAAGGGGTAGGCAGGGCGCCCTACAATGAGCAGTTCTTC,CASSIEGVGRAPYNEQFF
NA,TRBJ2-7,TRBV7-9,NA,TGTGCCAGCAGCTTAGGGATAAGCGGGCCTAGGCAGGAGCAGTACTTC,CASSLGISGPRQEQYF
NA,TRBJ2-7,TRBV18,TRBD1,TGTGCCAGCTCACCGCAGGGGGAAGGCTACGAGCAGTACTTC,CASSPQGEGYEQYF
NA,TRBJ1-2,TRBV6-5,TRBD1,TGTGCCAGCAGCCGTGACGGGACAGGGGTCTTCGGCTACACCTTC,CASSRDGTGVFGYTF
few,TRBJ2-7,TRBV9,NA,TGTGCCAGCAGCGTAGACTTTGCGAGATCCTACGAGCAGTACTTC,CASSVDFARSYEQYF
NA,TRBJ2-2,TRBV23-1,NA,TGCGCCAGCAGTCAGGACAGGAACACCGGGGAGCTGTTTTTT,CASSQDRNTGELFF
NA,TRBJ2-3,TRBV6-5,TRBD1,TGTGCCAGCAGTTTAACAGGGGGCGGCACAGATACGCAGTATTTT,CASSLTGGGTDTQYF
NA,TRBJ2-7,TRBV18,NA,TGTGCCAGCTCGACAGCGTCCTACGAGCAGTACTTC,CASSTASYEQYF
few,TRBJ1-2,TRBV5-1,TRBD1,TGCGCCAGCAGCTTGGGACAGGGAGGCTATGGCTACACCTTC,CASSLGQGGYGYTF
NA,TRBJ2-2,TRBV28,TRBD1,TGTGCCAGCAGTTCCCCGGGACAGGGGGCTGGCGGGGAGCTGTTTTTT,CASSSPGQGAGGELFF
once,TRBJ1-2,TRBV19,NA,TGTGCCAGTAGTATATTGGGGGAGGATCGCTACACCTTC,CASSILGEDRYTF
NA,TRBJ2-4,TRBV5-4,NA,TGTGCCAGCTCTACAAGGGGAGCCAAAAACATTCAGTACTTC,CASSTRGAKNIQYF
NA,TRBJ1-5,TRBV25-1,TRBD1,TGTGCCAGCCAGGGGGCGAGCAATCAGCCCCAGCATTTT,CASQGASNQPQHF
once,TRBJ1-1,TRBV5-1,TRBD1,TGCGCCAGCAGCCTAGGGACAGGCCGCGGCCCTGAAGCTTTCTTT,CASSLGTGRGPEAFF
NA,TRBJ1-1,TRBV7-2,TRBD1,TGTGCCAGCAGCGCACCGACAGGGGAAATCGCTGAAGCTTTCTTT,CASSAPTGEIAEAFF
NA,TRBJ2-5,TRBV18,TRBD1,TGTGCCAGCTCACCCTTAGACAGGGGAGAGACCCAGTACTTC,CASSPLDRGETQYF
once,TRBJ2-5,TRBV7-6,NA,TGTGCCAGCAGCTTAGTGTCGGAGACCCAGTACTTC,CASSLVSETQYF
few,TRBJ2-5,TRBV19,NA,TGTGCCAGTAGTACGAAACAGGGAGAAGAGACCCAGTACTTC,CASSTKQGEETQYF
NA,TRBJ2-2,TRBV25-1,NA,TGTGCCAGCAGTGAATCCCCTTGGGGGGATAACACCGGGGAGCTGTTTTTT,CASSESPWGDNTGELFF
NA,TRBJ2-2,TRBV6-1,NA,TGTGCCGGAGGCCTCTTCCAAGGCACCGGGGAGCTGTTTTTT,CAGGLFQGTGELFF
NA,TRBJ2-1,TRBV25-1,NA,TGTGCCAGCAGTGAAGGACAAACCCTACCCTACAATGAGCAGTTCTTC,CASSEGQTLPYNEQFF
NA,TRBJ1-1,TRBV7-3,NA,TGTGCCAGCAGCTTGTCCGGGGGCACTGAAGCTTTCTTT,CASSLSGGTEAFF
NA,TRBJ1-4,TRBV19,NA,TGTGCCAGTACTCCTCCGGGGGCAACTAATGAAAAACTGTTTTTT,CASTPPGATNEKLFF
NA,TRBJ2-2,TRBV7-9,NA,TGTGCCAGCAGCCCAACAGGGACCGGGGAGCTGTTTTTT,CASSPTGTGELFF
NA,TRBJ1-1,TRBV6-5,NA,TGTGCCAGCAGTTACTCGAGTAAAGCTTTCTTT,CASSYSSKAFF
NA,TRBJ2-2,TRBV29-1,TRBD2,TGCAGCGTTGTGGGACTAGCGAACACCGGGGAGCTGTTTTTT,CSVVGLANTGELFF
once,TRBJ2-7,TRBV7-9,TRBD1,TGTGCCAGCAGCTTAGCCAGGGGGCGCCTTGAGCAGTACTTC,CASSLARGRLEQYF
NA,TRBJ2-7,TRBV10-3,TRBD1,TGTGCCACTTCCGGGACAGGGGATCCCGAGCAGTACTTC,CATSGTGDPEQYF
few,TRBJ2-7,TRBV6-1,NA,TGTGCCACCACAGGGCAGGGATCTTACGAGCAGTACTTC,CATTGQGSYEQYF
NA,TRBJ2-3,TRBV28,NA,TGTGCCAGCAGTTTTAACCAGGGCCCGCGTACGCAGTATTTT,CASSFNQGPRTQYF
NA,TRBJ2-1,TRBV11-3,TRBD1,TGTGCCAGCAGCAGGGGGACAGGGGACGAGCAGTTCTTC,CASSRGTGDEQFF
NA,TRBJ2-5,TRBV27,TRBD2,TGTGCCAGCAGTACTAGCGGGGGTCCGCCACGGTTTGTAACCCAGTACTTC,CASSTSGGPPRFVTQYF
NA,TRBJ2-7,TRBV20-1,NA,TGCAGTGCTAGGGGCGTGGACGAGCAGTACTTC,CSARGVDEQYF
NA,TRBJ1-1,TRBV19,TRBD1,TGTGCCAGTAGTCAACCACAGGGGGCCTCTGAAGCTTTCTTT,CASSQPQGASEAFF
NA,TRBJ1-6,TRBV5-5,TRBD1,TGTGCCAGCAGCTTTGACAGGGCGAAAAATTCACCCCTCCACTTT,CASSFDRAKNSPLHF